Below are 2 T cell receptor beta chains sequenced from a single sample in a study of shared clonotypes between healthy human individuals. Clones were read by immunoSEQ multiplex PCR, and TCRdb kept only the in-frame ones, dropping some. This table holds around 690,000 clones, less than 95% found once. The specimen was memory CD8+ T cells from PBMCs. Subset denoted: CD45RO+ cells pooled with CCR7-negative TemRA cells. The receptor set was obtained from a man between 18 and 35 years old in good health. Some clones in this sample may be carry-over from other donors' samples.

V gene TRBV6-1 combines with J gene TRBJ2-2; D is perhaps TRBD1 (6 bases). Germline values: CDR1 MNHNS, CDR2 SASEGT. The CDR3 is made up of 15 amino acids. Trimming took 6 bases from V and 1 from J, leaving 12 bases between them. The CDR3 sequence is CASRGDNLNTGELFF. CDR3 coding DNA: TGTGCCAGCAGAGGGGACAACCTGAACACCGGGGAGCTGTTTTTT.

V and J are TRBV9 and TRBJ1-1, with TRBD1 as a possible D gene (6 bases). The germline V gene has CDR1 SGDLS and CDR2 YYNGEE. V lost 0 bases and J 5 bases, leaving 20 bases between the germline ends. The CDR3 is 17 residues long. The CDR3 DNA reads TGTGCCAGCAGCGTAGGTCTGGGAGGGGGTTTGTTAACTGAAGCTTTCTTT. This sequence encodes CASSVGLGGGLLTEAFF.